Presented here are 10 T cell receptor beta chains from one specimen sequenced in a study of graft-versus-host responses after intestinal transplantation listed by TCRdb under 2021. Which antigens these TCRs recognize remains unknown. What this sample's time point label stands for: cells obtained before transplantation from donor or recipient. The library was obtained by the immunoSEQ multiplex PCR assay. In TCRdb, the immuneACCESS table is reduced to in-frame sequences with V and J assigned. These tables do not hold every clone; where another copy was compared, an unresolved V gene accounts for under half, and the others remain unexplained. In all, the sample holds under 150,000 clones, and just under 95% of those were seen once. More than 0.095% of the sample is held by the ten biggest clonotypes. The material sequenced was unstimulated CD4+ T cells sorted from spleen or lymph node cells, taken before intestinal transplant. Receptors were obtained from a human donor who received an intestinal transplant.

The V gene is TRBV7-8, the J gene TRBJ2-7, with 12 bases matching TRBD2. Germline trimming cut 3 bases from V and 2 bases from J; bases unmatched to any gene: 2. CDR1 SGHVS and CDR2 FQNEAQ come from the germline V gene. The CDR3 is made up of 15 amino acids. The CDR3 DNA follows: TGTGCCAGCAGCTTGGGACTAGCGGGTCCCTACGAGCAGTACTTC. Its translation is CASSLGLAGPYEQYF.

The chain employs TRBV6-5 and TRBJ2-2; D possibly corresponds to TRBD1 (5 bases). CDR3 length equals 15 residues. Germline CDR1 MNHEY, CDR2 SVGAGI. V gave up 2 bases and J gave up 4 bases, with 11 bases separating them. The CDR3 DNA reads as TGTGCCAGCAGTTACGTTCAGGGCGGCACCGGGGAGCTGTTTTTT. It is translated as CASSYVQGGTGELFF.

This chain connects TRBV7-3 to TRBJ2-4; D may be TRBD2 (5 bases). Germline V gene data show CDR1 as SGHTA and CDR2 as FQGTGA. The CDR3 contains 13 residues. Trimming left V 2 bases short and J 6 bases short, with 8 bases between. The CDR3 DNA follows: TGTGCCAGCAGCTTAGATGGGAGAAACATTCAGTACTTC. Translating it yields CASSLDGRNIQYF.

The chain combines TRBV18 with TRBJ1-5; 10 positions match TRBD1. Germline trimming cut 4 bases from V and 5 bases from J; bases unmatched to any gene: 5. Per the germline V gene, CDR1 is KGHSH and CDR2 is LQKENI. The length of the CDR3 is 15 residues. CDR3 sequence: CASSRDRGGHQPQHF. CDR3 sequence (DNA): TGTGCCAGCTCACGGGACAGGGGAGGCCATCAGCCCCAGCATTTT.

The V gene is TRBV27, the J gene TRBJ2-1, with D maybe TRBD2 (5 bases). V was shortened by 1 base and J by 0 bases, with 13 bases between the two germline ends. This CDR3 is built from 17 residues. CDR1 is MNHEY, CDR2 SMNVEV, per germline (reference sequence). The CDR3 loop reads CASSLLGIAYSYNEQFF. CDR3 nucleotides: TGTGCCAGCAGTTTATTAGGAATAGCGTACTCCTACAATGAGCAGTTCTTC.

The rearrangement links TRBV19 to TRBJ2-7; possible D gene TRBD1, 5 bases. The germline V gene encodes CDR1 LNHDA and CDR2 SQIVND (reference sequence). The germline V and J ends were trimmed by 3 bases and 2 bases, with 14 bases remaining between them. There are 15 residues in the CDR3. CDR3 DNA sequence: TGTGCCAGTAGTATTCGACAGCCCCCACCCTACGAGCAGTACTTC. Translation gives CASSIRQPPPYEQYF.

The chain joins TRBV5-4 to TRBJ1-4, with TRBD1 matching 8 bases. Germline loops: CDR1 SGHNT, CDR2 YYREEE (reference sequence). The CDR3 loop spans 16 amino acids. J gave up 0 bases and V 2 bases, and 3 bases lay outside the gene matches. CDR3 in amino acids: CASSFGQGATNEKLFF. CDR3 nucleotide sequence: TGTGCCAGCAGCTTCGGACAGGGAGCAACTAATGAAAAACTGTTTTTT.

The V gene is TRBV29-1, the J gene TRBJ1-1, with TRBD1 matching over 8 bases. Germline V gene lookup returns CDR1 SQVTM and CDR2 ANQGSEA. This CDR3 contains 18 residues. J gave up 1 base and V 8 bases, and 21 bases lay outside the gene matches. CDR3 loop: CSISPRGLWEGPNTEAFF. CDR3 nucleotides: TGCAGCATAAGTCCCAGGGGGCTTTGGGAAGGCCCGAACACTGAAGCTTTCTTT.

V usage is TRBV28 and J usage is TRBJ2-7; 10 positions match TRBD2. Trimming removed 5 bases from V and 1 base from J; junction bases left unmatched: 5. The CDR3 consists of 15 residues. CDR1 MDHEN and CDR2 SYDVKM come from the germline V gene. The CDR3 spells CASSPWTSGSYEQYF. The CDR3, as DNA: TGTGCCAGCAGTCCCTGGACTAGCGGTTCCTACGAGCAGTACTTC.

The chain is built from TRBV5-1 and TRBJ2-2, with D unclear. With 4 bases removed from V and 7 bases from J, the gap between germline ends came to 14 bases. Germline CDR1 is SGHRS and CDR2 is YFSETQ. The CDR3 is made up of 14 amino acids. CDR3 bases: TGCGCCAGCAGCCTCGGAATGGGGATCGGGGAGCTGTTTTTT. Protein sequence: CASSLGMGIGELFF.